Below, 31 T cell receptor beta chains from the same sample are listed, as sequenced in a study of blood T cell repertoires in COVID-19. Profiled with immunoSEQ multiplex PCR; TCRdb holds only in-frame clones, not every one. The table includes around 110,000 clones, 80% detected once. The sample taken for sequencing was peripheral blood. Every receptor here comes from a man in his 60s with active or convalescent COVID-19.

The V call is TRBV6-1, the J call TRBJ2-7; D not resolved. The germline V and J ends were trimmed by 1 base and 3 bases, with 13 bases remaining between them. Germline V lookup: CDR1 MNHNS, CDR2 SASEGT. The CDR3 sequence is 15 residues long. CDR3 protein: CASSEGATPSYEQYF. Written as DNA, the CDR3 is TGTGCCAGCAGTGAAGGGGCCACGCCAAGCTACGAGCAGTACTTC.

The chain combines TRBV27 with TRBJ2-7, with TRBD1 matching over 9 bases. Germline CDR1 reads MNHEY; CDR2 reads SMNVEV (reference sequence). CDR3 length equals 15 residues. Trimming cost V 2 bases and J 4 bases; bases outside gene matches: 6. The CDR3, as DNA: TGTGCCAGCAGTTTAGGGGGACAGGGATCTTACGAGCAGTACTTC. Encoded protein: CASSLGGQGSYEQYF.

The chain uses TRBV28 and TRBJ1-5, with TRBD1 as a possible D gene (5 bases). The CDR3 sequence is 16 residues long. Trimming left V 6 bases short and J 1 base short, with 16 bases between. Germline CDR1 and CDR2: MDHEN and SYDVKM. Here the CDR3 reads CASSALTGVSNQPQHF. The CDR3, as DNA: TGTGCCAGCAGCGCCCTTACAGGTGTAAGCAATCAGCCCCAGCATTTT.

This clone was seen a few times. The genes are TRBV19 and TRBJ1-4, with D possibly matching TRBD1 (5 bases). Trimming took 5 bases from V and 7 from J, leaving 17 bases between them. Germline V gene sequence: CDR1 LNHDA, CDR2 SQIVND (reference sequence). The length of the CDR3 is 15 residues. The CDR3 spells CASSQRGRVAEKLFF. The CDR3 DNA follows: TGTGCCAGTAGTCAAAGGGGCAGGGTGGCTGAAAAACTGTTTTTT.

The chain has TRBV5-5 and TRBJ2-5, with TRBD1 matching over 8 bases. V lost 2 bases, J lost 2 bases, and 5 bases stayed unmatched. Germline CDR1 is SGHKS and CDR2 is YYEKEE (reference sequence). CDR3 length: 15 residues. The CDR3 bases are TGTGCCAGCAGCTTTCGGACAGGGCCACAAGAGACCCAGTACTTC. Its translation is CASSFRTGPQETQYF.

The V gene is TRBV27, the J gene TRBJ2-5; no firm D call. Germline V lookup: CDR1 MNHEY, CDR2 SMNVEV (reference sequence). This CDR3 spans 13 amino acids. Trimming removed 4 bases at V and 4 bases at J, with 10 bases between. The CDR3, as DNA: TGTGCCAGCAGTTGGTCCACGCGAGAGACCCAGTACTTC. Its protein is CASSWSTRETQYF.

The chain employs TRBV18 and TRBJ2-7; D unresolved. Trimming took off 4 bases at V and 5 bases at J, with 6 bases between the two ends. The germline gives CDR1 KGHSH, CDR2 LQKENI. The CDR3 has 11 residues. CDR3 sequence (DNA): TGTGCCAGCTCACTATCAGACGAGCAGTACTTC. Amino acids: CASSLSDEQYF. The full variable domain, in which reference TRBV18 and TRBJ2-7 provide the parts outside the CDR3, is NAGVMQNPRHLVRRRGQEARLRCSPMKGHSHVYWYRQLPEEGLKFMVYLQKENIIDESGMPKERFSAEFPKEGPSILRIQQVVRGDSAAYFCASSLSDEQYFGPGTRLTVT.

The chain couples TRBV3-1 (or the pseudogene TRBV3-2) to TRBJ1-3, with D unclear. CDR3 length equals 12 residues. The germline CDR1 and CDR2 sequences are LGHDT and YNNKEL (reference sequence). The germline V and J ends were trimmed by 3 bases and 6 bases, with 6 bases remaining between them. The CDR3 spells CASSHPENTIYF. The CDR3 nucleotides read TGTGCCAGCAGCCACCCAGAAAACACCATATATTTT.

This clone came up many times. This chain joins TRBV3-1 (or the pseudogene TRBV3-2) and TRBJ2-7; the match to TRBD1 covers 7 bases. The CDR3 runs 15 residues. Germline V gene lookup returns CDR1 LGHDT and CDR2 YNNKEL (reference sequence). Losses at the gene ends were 1 base for V and 5 bases for J; bases not matched to a gene: 8. Written as DNA, the CDR3 is TGTGCCAGCAGCCAAGGAGGGGGCAGGGCCGACGAGCAGTACTTC. Translated: CASSQGGGRADEQYF.

This CDR3 is CAWSRTGSTEAFF. The CDR3 nucleotides read TGTGCCTGGAGCCGTACAGGGAGCACTGAAGCTTTCTTT. The chain combines TRBV30 with TRBJ1-1; D may be TRBD1 (6 bases). The CDR3 length is 13 residues. The V end was cut by 3 bases, the J end by 4 bases, with 12 bases between. Germline V gene lookup returns CDR1 GTSNPN and CDR2 SVGIG (reference sequence).

This chain links TRBV19 with TRBJ2-2; maybe TRBD1 (6 bases). Trimming left V 11 bases short and J 4 bases short, with 20 bases between. This CDR3 is built from 15 residues. Germline CDR1 is LNHDA and CDR2 is SQIVND (reference sequence). CDR3 region: CACLPSTGITGELFF. The CDR3 bases are TGTGCCTGCCTCCCTAGTACAGGGATCACCGGGGAGCTGTTTTTT.

This rearrangement joins TRBV6-2 or TRBV6-3 to TRBJ2-7; 10 bases map to TRBD2. V lost 0 bases, J lost 5 bases, and 7 bases stayed unmatched. CDR1 is MNHEY, CDR2 SVGEGT, per germline. The CDR3 consists of 16 residues. This chain's CDR3 is CASSYSRTSGGDEQYF. The CDR3 nucleotides read TGTGCCAGCAGTTACTCTCGGACTAGCGGAGGGGACGAGCAGTACTTC.

This clone was detected only a few times. CDR3 in amino acids: CASSLGRGWTDTQYF. For the CDR3, the DNA is TGTGCCAGCAGCCTCGGAAGGGGATGGACAGATACGCAGTATTTT. V usage is TRBV7-8 and J usage is TRBJ2-3, with TRBD1 as a possible D gene (5 bases). The CDR3 is made up of 15 amino acids. V gave up 5 bases and J gave up 3 bases, with 15 bases separating them. Germline CDR1 SGHVS, CDR2 FQNEAQ.

This chain links TRBV4-2 with TRBJ2-7; TRBD2 matches 7 bases. This CDR3 has 13 residues. Germline V gives CDR1 LGHNA, CDR2 YNFKEQ. Losses at the gene ends were 0 bases for V and 6 bases for J; bases not matched to a gene: 2. The CDR3 DNA is TGTGCCAGCAGCCAAGAGGGGGGGTTCGAGCAGTACTTC. The encoded protein is CASSQEGGFEQYF.

The chain uses TRBV28 and TRBJ1-5, with D tentatively TRBD1 (6 bases). V was cut by 8 bases and J by 11 bases, with 10 bases left in between. The germline gives CDR1 MDHEN, CDR2 SYDVKM. This CDR3 comprises 10 residues. Written as DNA, the CDR3 is TGTGCCAGCGGGGGCGAGACCCAGCATTTT. It encodes CASGGETQHF.

The genes are TRBV27 and TRBJ2-1; D perhaps matches TRBD2 (5 bases). Between the trimmed V and J ends, which lost 3 bases and 5 bases, there was a span of 17 bases. Germline V gives CDR1 MNHEY, CDR2 SMNVEV (reference sequence). This CDR3 is built from 16 residues. CDR3 coding DNA: TGTGCCAGCAGTTTTCTCGGCTTTGCGGGCCACAATGAGCAGTTCTTC. It specifies CASSFLGFAGHNEQFF.

The chain uses TRBV6-2 or TRBV6-3 and TRBJ1-5, with D perhaps matching TRBD1 (6 bases). Germline lookup yields CDR1 MNHEY and CDR2 SVGEGT. The length of the CDR3 is 19 residues. V lost 2 bases to trimming and J lost 2 bases, with 22 bases between them. CDR3 amino acids: CASSYPGVLQGWGNQPQHF. As DNA, the CDR3 is TGTGCCAGCAGTTACCCAGGGGTATTACAGGGATGGGGCAATCAGCCCCAGCATTTT.

V usage is TRBV18 and J usage is TRBJ2-7; no firm D call. CDR1 is KGHSH and CDR2 is LQKENI in the germline V gene. The CDR3 contains 13 residues. V lost 3 bases to trimming and J lost 6 bases, with 12 bases between them. For the CDR3, the DNA is TGTGCCAGCTCACCCGGGTCCGAAGGCGAGCAGTACTTC. Its protein is CASSPGSEGEQYF. Filled out from reference TRBV18 and TRBJ2-7, the complete variable domain reads NAGVMQNPRHLVRRRGQEARLRCSPMKGHSHVYWYRQLPEEGLKFMVYLQKENIIDESGMPKERFSAEFPKEGPSILRIQQVVRGDSAAYFCASSPGSEGEQYFGPGTRLTVT.

The chain carries TRBV23-1 and TRBJ2-1; D perhaps matches TRBD2 (5 bases). TRBV23-1 is an ORF for which the function is uncertain. Trimming shortened V by 0 bases and J by 7 bases, and 16 bases separated the two germline ends. CDR3 length: 16 residues. This CDR3 reads CASSQSVLARKNEQFF. CDR3 sequence (DNA): TGCGCCAGCAGTCAATCAGTGCTAGCACGGAAGAATGAGCAGTTCTTC.

This sequence joins TRBV4-1 and TRBJ2-1, with a weak D call TRBD2 (5 bases). Germline CDR1 reads MGHRA; CDR2 reads YSYEKL. V lost 0 bases, J lost 8 bases, and 5 bases lay in between. The CDR3 sequence is 12 residues long. CDR3 loop: CASSQDSDEQFF. The DNA of the CDR3 is TGCGCCAGCAGCCAAGATAGCGATGAGCAGTTCTTC.

This clone was seen more than once but under ten times. This rearrangement joins TRBV11-2 to TRBJ2-1; TRBD2 matches at 8 bases. Germline lookup yields CDR1 SGHAT and CDR2 FQNNGV. The J segment lost 1 base and the V segment lost 4 bases, leaving 6 bases of the junction unmatched. The CDR3 runs 16 residues. CDR3 nucleotides: TGTGCCAGCAGCTCTTTAGCGGGAACTTCCTACAATGAGCAGTTCTTC. Residues: CASSSLAGTSYNEQFF. The entire variable domain, with the rest obtained from reference TRBV11-2 and TRBJ2-1, is as follows: EAGVAQSPRYKIIEKRQSVAFWCNPISGHATLYWYQQILGQGPKLLIQFQNNGVVDDSQLPKDRFSAERLKGVDSTLKIQPAKLEDSAVYLCASSSLAGTSYNEQFFGPGTRLTVL.

The V and J genes are TRBV7-2 and TRBJ2-5; D is perhaps TRBD1 (5 bases). The CDR3 length is 14 residues. Germline CDR1 and CDR2: SGHTA and FQGNSA. Between the trimmed V and J ends, which lost 2 bases and 9 bases, there was a span of 16 bases. The CDR3 protein is CASSLRAGLESQYF. The DNA of the CDR3 is TGTGCCAGCAGCTTAAGGGCAGGGCTCGAGTCCCAGTACTTC.

The chain is built from TRBV7-2 and TRBJ1-1, with D possibly TRBD1 on 5 matching bases. The V end was cut by 1 base, the J end by 1 base, with 7 bases between. The CDR3 covers 14 residues. Looked up from germline, CDR1 is SGHTA and CDR2 is FQGNSA. The DNA for the CDR3 is TGTGCCAGCAGCTTAGTTCAGGGGAACACTGAAGCTTTCTTT. Translated, it gives CASSLVQGNTEAFF. Using reference TRBV7-2 and TRBJ1-1 for the parts outside the CDR3, the full variable domain is GAGVSQSPSNKVTEKGKDVELRCDPISGHTALYWYRQSLGQGLEFLIYFQGNSAPDKSGLPSDRFSAERTGGSVSTLTIQRTQQEDSAVYLCASSLVQGNTEAFFGQGTRLTVV.

The chain is built from TRBV24-1 and TRBJ2-5; 8 nucleotides line up with TRBD2. The germline V gene encodes CDR1 KGHDR and CDR2 SFDVKD. V trimming: 0 bases; J trimming: 3 bases; junction bases outside the gene matches: 5. The CDR3 has 16 residues. CDR3 nucleotides: TGTGCCACCAGTGATTTGCAGGGTAGCGGGAAAGAGACCCAGTACTTC. Its translation is CATSDLQGSGKETQYF.

The chain links TRBV6-2 or TRBV6-3 to TRBJ2-1; 7 bases match TRBD1. The CDR3 runs 15 residues. The germline gives CDR1 MNHEY, CDR2 SVGEGT. The junction had 4 bases not matched to a gene; V was cut back by 4 bases and J by 1 base. The CDR3 nucleotides are TGTGCCAGCAGTTCGCCAGGGGGTTCCTACAATGAGCAGTTCTTC. Translation: CASSSPGGSYNEQFF.

CDR3 loop: CASSYSGGAAEQYF. As DNA, the CDR3 is TGTGCCAGCAGTTACTCTGGGGGGGCTGCCGAGCAGTACTTC. The rearrangement joins TRBV6-5 to TRBJ2-7, with D possibly being TRBD2 (7 bases). Per the germline V gene, CDR1 is MNHEY and CDR2 is SVGAGI. V was shortened by 0 bases and J by 6 bases, with 12 bases between the two germline ends. The CDR3 has 14 amino acids.

This chain uses TRBV6-5 with TRBJ2-7; TRBD1 agrees at 7 bases. Germline CDR1 and CDR2: MNHEY and SVGAGI. The CDR3 runs to 14 residues. V trimming: 0 bases; J trimming: 2 bases; junction bases outside the gene matches: 1. Here the CDR3 reads CASSYSGTAYEQYF. The CDR3 region has the DNA TGTGCCAGCAGTTACTCCGGGACAGCCTACGAGCAGTACTTC.

Here the CDR3 reads CAGGTTIREQFF. CDR3 in DNA: TGTGCCGGGGGGACGACCATCCGTGAGCAGTTCTTC. The rearrangement joins TRBV12-3 or TRBV12-4 to TRBJ2-1; maybe TRBD2 (6 bases). Between the trimmed V and J ends, which lost 11 bases and 9 bases, there was a span of 17 bases. This CDR3 region has 12 residues.

DNA of the CDR3: TGCAGTGCTAGTGGGAAGGGGGCCGGAGAGACCCAGTACTTC. Its protein is CSASGKGAGETQYF. J is TRBJ2-5 and V is TRBV20-1; 7 positions match TRBD1. Trimming removed 3 bases from V and 4 bases from J; junction bases left unmatched: 8. Germline V gives CDR1 DFQATT, CDR2 SNEGSKA (reference sequence). The CDR3 runs to 14 residues.

V and J are TRBV29-1 and TRBJ2-3, with D perhaps TRBD2 (6 bases). CDR1 SQVTM and CDR2 ANQGSEA come from the germline V gene. The CDR3 sequence is 13 residues long. The V gene lost 7 bases and the J gene lost 3 bases, with 14 bases spanning the gap. CDR3 sequence (DNA): TGCAGCGCGAACGGGGCGGGGACAGATACGCAGTATTTT. Translated, it gives CSANGAGTDTQYF.

The chain uses TRBV24-1 and TRBJ2-7; a weak D match, TRBD2 (6 bases). The germline V and J ends were trimmed by 5 bases and 5 bases, with 6 bases remaining between them. This CDR3 is 11 amino acids long. The germline V gene has CDR1 KGHDR and CDR2 SFDVKD. The CDR3 DNA follows: TGTGCCACCAGTGCGGGGGACGAGCAGTACTTC. This encodes CATSAGDEQYF.